This TCR beta chain was sequenced in a study of beta chain features in type 1 diabetes. Looking at the study overall: Researchers looked at roughly 100,000,000 sorted cells across all samples.

Study-level results: Type 1 diabetes patients had moderately but significantly shorter TCRB CDR3s in all four CD4+ subsets. VDJ junctions sequenced from type 1 diabetes patients showed fewer insertions and more deletions.

For this clone: Its antigen is undetermined.

cDNA synthesis used the whole RNA isolate, giving expressed TCRB sequences. The repertoire was sequenced with immunoSEQ multiplex PCR; TCRdb's copy has only in-frame clones and lacks some. The data contain some 240,000 clones, 16% of them singletons. CDR3 size: 16 residues. The germline gives CDR1 GTSNPN, CDR2 SVGIG (reference sequence). The rearrangement links TRBV30 to TRBJ1-1; D is uncertain. Sequencing input: naive CD4+ T cells from blood. The clonotype comes from a man younger than 40 with type 1 diabetes. The DNA of the CDR3 is TGTGCGGGAACTAGCGGGGAGGCGTTGAAGGACACTGAAGCTTTCTTT. It encodes CAGTSGEALKDTEAFF.